Sequencing of this T cell receptor (beta chain) was carried out in a study of cytomegalovirus exposure and HLA in healthy donors. Study overall: In terms of ancestry, the Caucasian-associated cluster contained roughly 81% of the approximately 420 genotyped donors.

Trimming left V 3 bases short and J 11 bases short, with 10 bases between. This CDR3 has 12 residues. Germline V gene data show CDR1 as SEHNR and CDR2 as FQNEAQ (reference sequence). A multiplex PCR was run with 60 Vbeta primers and 13 Jbeta primers. Assay: immunoSEQ multiplex PCR; the TCRdb copy retains only in-frame clones and omits some. The data contain about 26,000 clones, approximately 70% of them seen just once; the ten biggest clones take up 3.5% to 4.5%. V usage is TRBV7-9 and J usage is TRBJ2-2; D is ambiguous. This sequence originates from a woman aged 50 to 60 in good health and CMV-seronegative. The specimen sequenced was PBMCs. This CDR3 is CASSFFPNELFF. The DNA of the CDR3 is TGTGCCAGCAGCTTCTTTCCTAATGAGCTGTTTTTT.